Below, 18 T cell receptor beta chains from the same sample are listed, as sequenced in a study of CD8 T cells in Susac syndrome. An input of roughly 0.5 to 1 ug of RNA was subjected to reverse transcription using random hexamers. TCRdb reanalysed the immunoSEQ multiplex PCR reads using MiXCR and keeps one entry per CDR3 protein. There are 200,000 or so distinct CDR3 sequences in the sample; about 95% occur only once, and roughly 0.088% lies in the top ten. Specimen: CD4+ T cells from PBMCs. Receptors were obtained from a human donor with multiple sclerosis.

This clonotype showed up just a few times. V usage is TRBV30 and J usage is TRBJ2-5; D gene ambiguous. V lost 1 base to trimming and J lost 4 bases, with 7 bases between them. CDR1 and CDR2 (germline): GTSNPN, SVGIG (reference sequence). The CDR3 is 12 amino acids. The CDR3 reads CAWSAARETQYF. The CDR3 region has the DNA TGTGCCTGGAGTGCCGCACGAGAGACCCAGTACTTC.

V usage is TRBV18 and J usage is TRBJ2-3; D is unclear. The CDR3 spans 12 residues. The germline V and J ends were trimmed by 0 bases and 5 bases, with 3 bases remaining between them. CDR1 is KGHSH, CDR2 LQKENI, per germline. CDR3 in amino acids: CASSPPEDTQYF. The DNA of the CDR3 is TGTGCCAGCTCACCACCGGAAGATACGCAGTATTTT.

The CDR3 region is CSAVRGAGRETQYF. CDR3 nucleotides: TGCAGTGCTGTCCGAGGAGCAGGGCGCGAGACCCAGTACTTC. The chain couples TRBV20-1 to TRBJ2-5; TRBD1 is a possible D gene (5 bases). This CDR3 contains 14 residues. Germline V gene sequence: CDR1 DFQATT, CDR2 SNEGSKA (reference sequence). V lost 5 bases and J lost 5, with 18 bases in between.

The chain couples TRBV20-1 to TRBJ2-2; 8 bases map to TRBD2. This CDR3 region has 14 residues. Germline V gene sequence: CDR1 DFQATT, CDR2 SNEGSKA (reference sequence). V shed 3 bases and J 5 bases; nucleotides not matched to a gene: 5. The CDR3 nucleotides read TGCAGTGCTAGTTTGGCTAGCGGGACCGGGGAGCTGTTTTTT. This codes for CSASLASGTGELFF.

J is TRBJ1-2 and V is TRBV25-1; 7 bases are shared with TRBD1. The CDR3 is 13 amino acids. Germline CDR1 MGHDK, CDR2 SYGVNS. The V segment lost 8 bases and the J segment 2 bases; nucleotides outside the gene matches: 5. The CDR3 loop is CASGTEGNYGYTF. The DNA of the CDR3 is TGTGCCAGCGGGACAGAAGGAAACTATGGCTACACCTTC.

The chain uses TRBV7-9 and TRBJ1-5; possible D gene TRBD1, 6 bases. Germline CDR1 SEHNR, CDR2 FQNEAQ (reference sequence). The V end lost 5 bases, the J end lost 9 bases, and 14 bases lay between the germline ends. The CDR3 contains 13 residues. The CDR3 DNA sequence: TGTGCCAGCAGCCCAGGGGTCCAGGGGCCCCAGCATTTT. This sequence encodes CASSPGVQGPQHF. Full variable domain (missing parts from reference TRBV7-9 and TRBJ1-5): DTGVSQNPRHKITKRGQNVTFRCDPISEHNRLYWYRQTLGQGPEFLTYFQNEAQLEKSRLLSDRFSAERPKGSFSTLEIQRTEQGDSAMYLCASSPGVQGPQHFGDGTRLSIL.

The chain carries TRBV20-1 and TRBJ2-1; TRBD2 matches at 10 bases. There are 17 residues in the CDR3. Germline V lookup: CDR1 DFQATT, CDR2 SNEGSKA (reference sequence). The V and J ends lost 0 bases and 6 bases, in that order; junction bases with no gene match: 11. CDR3 region: CSARDWASGSLVNEQFF. The CDR3 nucleotides are TGCAGTGCTAGAGATTGGGCTAGCGGGAGCTTAGTCAATGAGCAGTTCTTC.

This sequence joins TRBV20-1 and TRBJ2-2; TRBD2 matches 11 bases. Germline V gene lookup returns CDR1 DFQATT and CDR2 SNEGSKA (reference sequence). J gave up 5 bases and V 6 bases, and 14 bases lay outside the gene matches. The CDR3 is 17 residues long. The CDR3 loop reads CSARSSFTSGSTGELFF. The DNA for the CDR3 is TGCAGTGCAAGATCGTCTTTTACTAGCGGGAGTACCGGGGAGCTGTTTTTT.

V and J are TRBV29-1 and TRBJ1-1; TRBD1 is a possible D gene (6 bases). CDR1 SQVTM and CDR2 ANQGSEA come from the germline V gene. V was trimmed by 4 bases and J by 2 bases, leaving 14 bases between them. This CDR3 comprises 14 residues. The CDR3 nucleotides are TGCAGCGTTGTTGATGGAGGGGGAAACACTGAAGCTTTCTTT. Residues: CSVVDGGGNTEAFF. Based on the CDR3 plus reference TRBV29-1 and TRBJ1-1, the full variable domain is SAVISQKPSRDICQRGTSLTIQCQVDSQVTMMFWYRQQPGQSLTLIATANQGSEATYESGFVIDKFPISRPNLTFSTLTVSNMSPEDSSIYLCSVVDGGGNTEAFFGQGTRLTVV.

Here the CDR3 reads CASTGTGGVRGTEAFF. For the CDR3, the DNA is TGTGCCAGTACCGGGACAGGGGGCGTTCGAGGCACTGAAGCTTTCTTT. The chain couples TRBV6-1 to TRBJ1-1, with 12 bases lining up with TRBD1. There are 16 residues in the CDR3. J lost 4 bases, V lost 9 bases, and 12 bases had no gene match. Germline loops: CDR1 MNHNS, CDR2 SASEGT.

The chain combines TRBV24-1 with TRBJ2-1; either TRBD1 or TRBD2 may supply D (5 bases each). Germline CDR1 reads KGHDR; CDR2 reads SFDVKD. Trimming cost V 3 bases and J 14 bases, with 13 bases left between them. This CDR3 comprises 12 residues. The CDR3 region is CATSDPGTREFF. Written as DNA, the CDR3 is TGTGCCACCAGTGATCCCGGGACCAGGGAGTTCTTC.

The chain joins TRBV6-5 to TRBJ2-7, with D possibly being TRBD2 (6 bases). Germline loops: CDR1 MNHEY, CDR2 SVGAGI. V lost 6 bases and J lost 4, with 19 bases in between. The CDR3 is made up of 15 amino acids. The CDR3 protein is CASRTKVAGFYEQYF. DNA of the CDR3: TGTGCCAGCAGAACTAAAGTGGCGGGATTTTACGAGCAGTACTTC.

The J gene is TRBJ2-1, the V gene TRBV18; possibly TRBD1 for D (6 bases). The CDR3 covers 16 residues. Germline V gene lookup returns CDR1 KGHSH and CDR2 LQKENI. V was clipped by 2 bases and J by 7 bases, with 18 bases between them. As DNA, the CDR3 is TGTGCCAGCTCACCAGGCCGGGACACCCGGCGGAATGAGCAGTTCTTC. This gives the protein CASSPGRDTRRNEQFF.

The gene calls are TRBV2 and TRBJ2-7; 8 bases are a match to TRBD1. The trim removed 8 bases at V and 5 bases at J, leaving 5 bases unmatched. CDR3 length: 12 amino acids. Germline assignment: CDR1 SNHLY and CDR2 FYNNEI. In DNA, the CDR3 is TGTGCCAGCTACCAGGGGGCCCACGAGCAGTACTTC. Protein: CASYQGAHEQYF. Supplemented by reference TRBV2 and TRBJ2-7, the full variable domain reads EPEVTQTPSHQVTQMGQEVILRCVPISNHLYFYWYRQILGQKVEFLVSFYNNEISEKSEIFDDQFSVERPDGSNFTLKIRSTKLEDSAMYFCASYQGAHEQYFGPGTRLTVT.

The chain uses TRBV29-1 and TRBJ2-7; no firm D call. The CDR3 consists of 13 residues. The V and J ends lost 6 bases and 3 bases respectively, with 15 bases between them. CDR1 is SQVTM and CDR2 is ANQGSEA in the germline V gene. CDR3 loop: CSVVVEWVYEQYF. For the CDR3, the DNA is TGCAGCGTCGTCGTGGAGTGGGTCTACGAGCAGTACTTC.

This chain connects TRBV27 to TRBJ1-5; no definite D call. CDR1 is MNHEY, CDR2 SMNVEV, per germline (reference sequence). Trimming shortened V by 5 bases and J by 4 bases, and 9 bases separated the two germline ends. This CDR3 contains 13 residues. The CDR3 protein is CASSRAINQPQHF. The CDR3 region has the DNA TGTGCCAGCAGTCGGGCCATTAATCAGCCCCAGCATTTT.

The chain couples TRBV29-1 to TRBJ2-1; D gene ambiguous. The V end lost 2 bases, the J end lost 8 bases, and 10 bases lay between the germline ends. CDR3 length: 12 amino acids. CDR1 and CDR2 from the germline V gene are SQVTM and ANQGSEA. The DNA of the CDR3 is TGCAGCGTTGAACCTCCTTCCGATGAGCAGTTCTTC. Translated, it gives CSVEPPSDEQFF.

The chain is built from TRBV12-3 or TRBV12-4 and TRBJ2-5, with 9 bases matching TRBD2. V was pared by 5 bases and J by 5 bases, with 9 bases of the junction left unmatched. The CDR3 has 15 amino acids. Written as DNA, the CDR3 is TGTGCCAGCAGTACCAATAGCGGGAGCGGGGAGACCCAGTACTTC. Its protein product is CASSTNSGSGETQYF.